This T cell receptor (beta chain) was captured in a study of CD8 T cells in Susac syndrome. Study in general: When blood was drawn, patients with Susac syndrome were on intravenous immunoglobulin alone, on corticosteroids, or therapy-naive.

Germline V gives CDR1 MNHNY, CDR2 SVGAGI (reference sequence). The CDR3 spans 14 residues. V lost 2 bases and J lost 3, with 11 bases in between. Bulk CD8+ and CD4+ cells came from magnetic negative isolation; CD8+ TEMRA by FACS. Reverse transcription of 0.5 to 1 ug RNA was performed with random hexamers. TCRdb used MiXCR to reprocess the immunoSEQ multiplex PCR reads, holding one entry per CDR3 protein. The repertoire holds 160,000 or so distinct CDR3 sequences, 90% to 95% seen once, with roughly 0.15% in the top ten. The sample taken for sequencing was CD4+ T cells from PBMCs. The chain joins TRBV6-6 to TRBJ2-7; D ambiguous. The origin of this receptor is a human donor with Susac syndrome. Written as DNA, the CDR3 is TGTGCCAGCAGTTACGACACGGTGGTCTACGAGCAGTACTTC. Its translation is CASSYDTVVYEQYF.